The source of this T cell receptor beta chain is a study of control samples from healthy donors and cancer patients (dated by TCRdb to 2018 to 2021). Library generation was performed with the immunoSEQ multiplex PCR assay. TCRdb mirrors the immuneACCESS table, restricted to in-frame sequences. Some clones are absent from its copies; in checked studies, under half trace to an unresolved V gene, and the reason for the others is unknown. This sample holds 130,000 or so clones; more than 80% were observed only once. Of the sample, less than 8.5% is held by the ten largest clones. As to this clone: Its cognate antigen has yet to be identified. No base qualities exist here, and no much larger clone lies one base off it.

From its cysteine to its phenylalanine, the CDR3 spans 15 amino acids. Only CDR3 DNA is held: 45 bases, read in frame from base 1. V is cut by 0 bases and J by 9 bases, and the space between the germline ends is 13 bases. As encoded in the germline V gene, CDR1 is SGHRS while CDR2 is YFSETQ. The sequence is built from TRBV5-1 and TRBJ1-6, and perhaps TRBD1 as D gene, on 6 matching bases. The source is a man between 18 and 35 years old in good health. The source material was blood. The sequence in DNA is TGCGCCAGCAGCTTGGGTCTGGACAGCGGTTCACCCCTCCACTTT. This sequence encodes CASSLGLDSGSPLHF.